A single T cell receptor beta chain is shown here with its context. Amplification used 60 Vbeta primers and 13 Jbeta primers. Produced via immunoSEQ multiplex PCR; TCRdb's table is partial and in-frame only. Among over 150,000 clones listed, around 68% were seen once. Germline V gene data show CDR1 as MNHEY and CDR2 as SVGAGI. V lost 0 bases and J lost 11; bases outside the gene matches: 9. This CDR3 is 16 amino acids long. These data belong to a study of cytomegalovirus exposure and HLA in healthy donors. The source is a woman aged 40 to 50 in good health and CMV-seropositive. This chain uses TRBV6-5 with TRBJ1-6; TRBD1 matches at 8 bases. What was sequenced was PBMCs. CDR3 DNA: TGTGCCAGCAGTTACTCCGGGACAGGTCATTTGACACCCCTCCACTTT. Residues: CASSYSGTGHLTPLHF.